The T cell receptor (beta chain) described here comes from a study of cytomegalovirus exposure and HLA in healthy donors. Some clones are missing from TCRdb's copy, which holds only in-frame ones; the method was immunoSEQ multiplex PCR. The sample contains 160,000 or so clones, less than 90% of which appear only once. CDR1 is SGHRS, CDR2 YFSETQ, per germline. CDR3 size: 15 residues. V lost 5 bases and J lost 5; bases outside the gene matches: 7. Sequencing used PBMCs. The clonotype comes from a man aged 25 to 40 in good health and CMV-seropositive. The chain couples TRBV5-1 to TRBJ1-6; 7 nucleotides match TRBD1. The CDR3, as DNA: TGCGCCAGCAGTTCCACGGGACAGAATAATTCACCCCTCCACTTT. Its protein product is CASSSTGQNNSPLHF.